The T cell receptor (beta chain) described here comes from a study of T-cell reconstitution after alpha-beta-depleted transplantation in children. General study findings and limits: Elevated TCRbeta diversity at day 60 was traced, in some patients, to surviving recipient T cells and thymic progenitors. Roughly two months post-transplant, alpha-beta T cells reportedly originated from several hundred graft clones that had expanded. Diversity and T-cell counts at one year after transplant derived mostly from new T cells.

This clonotype was seen at least ten times. Antigen specificity is unknown. TCRbeta library construction was performed incorporating unique molecular identifiers. TCRdb redid the calling of the PCR reads with MiXCR, one entry per CDR3 protein. The data show some 300,000 distinct CDR3 sequences, with roughly a tenth seen just once and 7.5% held by the top ten. The sequence derives from a boy under two years old with acute myeloid leukemia, due to receive a stem cell transplant. The material sequenced was PBMCs, taken before TCRalphabeta/CD19-depleted stem cell transplant.

The CDR3 bases are TGTGCCAGCAGTTTAGGTGGACAGGCCGAGCAGTACTTC. Protein product: CASSLGGQAEQYF. The rearrangement joins TRBV27 to TRBJ2-7, with 7 nucleotides matching TRBD1. The V and J ends lost 2 bases and 6 bases, in that order; junction bases with no gene match: 4. Per the germline V gene, CDR1 is MNHEY and CDR2 is SMNVEV (reference sequence). The CDR3 loop spans 13 amino acids.